The 30 T cell receptor beta chains below come from one sample, sequenced in a study of CD8+CD57+ T cells in acquired aplastic anemia. The template used for profiling TCR beta VDJ and CDR3 was genomic DNA. TCRdb itself ran the reads through MiXCR, one entry per CDR3 protein. The profile shows over 150,000 distinct CDR3 sequences, about 48% of them singletons. Sequencing was done on patients that had shown CD8+CD57+ cell expansion by flow cytometry. Sequenced: sorted CD4+, CD8+, or CD8+CD57+ T cells (not recorded which) from PBMCs. These receptors originate from a human donor with aplastic anemia.

J is TRBJ2-7 and V is TRBV5-1; TRBD1 matches at 9 bases. The CDR3 is made up of 14 amino acids. The germline gives CDR1 SGHRS, CDR2 YFSETQ. V shed 2 bases, J shed 7 bases, and the junction held 7 bases outside the gene matches. CDR3 sequence reads: CASSFDRGAREQYF. DNA of the CDR3: TGCGCCAGCAGCTTTGACAGGGGGGCGAGGGAGCAGTACTTC.

This clonotype has a count of ten or more. The chain is built from TRBV27 and TRBJ1-6; 7 nucleotides align to TRBD1. Losses at the gene ends were 4 bases for V and 9 bases for J; bases not matched to a gene: 12. In germline, CDR1 is MNHEY, CDR2 SMNVEV (reference sequence). This CDR3 has 16 residues. The CDR3 DNA reads TGTGCCAGCAGTTCAAAAAATACAGGGGTGGGTTCACCCCTCCACTTT. The encoded protein is CASSSKNTGVGSPLHF.

This CDR3 is CSAGTAAYEQYF. The CDR3, as DNA: TGCAGCGCCGGGACTGCGGCCTACGAGCAGTACTTC. The chain employs TRBV29-1 and TRBJ2-7, with D possibly TRBD2 on 6 matching bases. Deletions cut 7 bases from V and 2 bases from J, with 12 bases between. The CDR3 runs 12 residues. The V gene's germline CDR1 is SQVTM and CDR2 ANQGSEA.

This clonotype was observed at least ten times. This chain joins TRBV6-1 and TRBJ2-3; possible D gene TRBD1, 6 bases. Trimming left V 0 bases short and J 9 bases short, with 13 bases between. CDR3 size: 14 residues. The V gene's germline CDR1 is MNHNS and CDR2 SASEGT. CDR3 region: CASSEAIDRTTQYF. CDR3 in DNA: TGTGCCAGCAGTGAAGCAATCGACAGGACGACGCAGTATTTT.

The chain employs TRBV24-1 and TRBJ2-3, with a possible D match to TRBD1 (6 bases). This CDR3 has 15 amino acids. The germline V and J ends were trimmed by 5 bases and 4 bases, with 15 bases remaining between them. The germline gives CDR1 KGHDR, CDR2 SFDVKD. Here the CDR3 DNA reads TGTGCCACCAGTGGGGGTCGGACAGCCTCAGATACGCAGTATTTT. Amino acids: CATSGGRTASDTQYF.

This clonotype came up many times. The chain joins TRBV11-1 to TRBJ2-2; 7 bases agree with TRBD1. After removal of 7 bases from V and 2 bases from J, the junction contained 10 bases not matched to a gene. The length of the CDR3 is 16 residues. CDR1 SGHAT and CDR2 FQDESV come from the germline V gene (reference sequence). The chain's CDR3 is CASMSGTAFNTGELFF. DNA of the CDR3: TGTGCCAGCATGTCCGGGACAGCGTTCAACACCGGGGAGCTGTTTTTT.

The chain combines TRBV11-2 with TRBJ2-1; 9 nucleotides align to TRBD2. The CDR3 is 14 residues long. V shed 4 bases and J 8 bases; nucleotides not matched to a gene: 6. Germline V CDR1 and CDR2: SGHAT, FQNNGV. The CDR3 DNA reads as TGTGCCAGCAGCTCAGGACTAGCGAGCGATGAGCAGTTCTTC. Protein sequence: CASSSGLASDEQFF.

This chain joins TRBV7-9 and TRBJ1-3; D gene ambiguous. CDR3 size: 15 residues. V gave up 5 bases and J gave up 1 base, with 12 bases separating them. Per the germline V gene, CDR1 is SEHNR and CDR2 is FQNEAQ (reference sequence). For the CDR3, the DNA is TGTGCCAGCAGCAAACCGGGCCTTTCTGGAAACACCATATATTTT. It codes for CASSKPGLSGNTIYF.

V and J are TRBV24-1 and TRBJ2-7; perhaps TRBD1 as D (5 bases). Germline assignment: CDR1 KGHDR and CDR2 SFDVKD. V shed 7 bases and J shed 6 bases, with 9 bases lying between them. The CDR3 is 11 residues long. The DNA for the CDR3 is TGTGCCACCAGGCAGGGCGCCGAGCAGTACTTC. It specifies CATRQGAEQYF.

This clonotype has a handful of counts. This chain links TRBV24-1 with TRBJ2-2; a weak D match, TRBD2 (6 bases). CDR1 is KGHDR, CDR2 SFDVKD, per germline. Deletions cut 7 bases from V and 0 bases from J, with 8 bases between. CDR3 size: 14 residues. CDR3 bases: TGTGCCACCAGGGGGACTGCGAACACCGGGGAGCTGTTTTTT. Translated: CATRGTANTGELFF.

The chain has TRBV19 and TRBJ1-6; D perhaps matches TRBD1 (5 bases). The length of the CDR3 is 15 residues. From germline, CDR1 is LNHDA and CDR2 SQIVND (reference sequence). V lost 5 bases and J 2 bases, leaving 10 bases between the germline ends. The CDR3 DNA reads as TGTGCCAGTAGTGCAGGGTTCGCCTATAATTCACCCCTCCACTTT. It encodes CASSAGFAYNSPLHF.

This clonotype was counted ten times or more. In DNA, the CDR3 is TGTGCCAGCAGCACGAGAGGCGAAGAGACCCAGTACTTC. Translation gives CASSTRGEETQYF. This chain links TRBV12-3 or TRBV12-4 with TRBJ2-5; D is unclear. Trimming removed 6 bases at V and 3 bases at J, with 11 bases between. The CDR3 is 13 residues long.

Concerning this clonotype: Given a much more abundant clone one base away, this may be a read error. The rearrangement uses TRBV6-1 and TRBJ2-1, with D maybe TRBD1 (5 bases). The germline gives CDR1 MNHNS, CDR2 SASEGT. The CDR3 has 13 amino acids. The CDR3 protein is CASSPAQDDEQLF. Here the CDR3 DNA reads TGTGCCAGCAGCCCCGCACAGGATGACGAGCAGCTCTTC.

This clonotype was seen a single time. The chain employs TRBV2 and TRBJ1-2, with TRBD1 as a possible D gene (5 bases). With 4 bases removed from V and 6 bases from J, the gap between germline ends came to 15 bases. The CDR3 runs to 14 residues. Germline CDR1 is SNHLY and CDR2 is FYNNEI. The CDR3 protein is CASSGVRGVDGYTF. In nucleotides, the CDR3 is TGTGCCAGCAGTGGGGTTAGGGGTGTGGATGGCTACACCTTC.

V is TRBV10-1 and J is TRBJ2-5; 8 nucleotides agree with TRBD1. With 4 bases clipped from V and 4 bases from J, the junction kept 8 bases outside the gene matches. From germline, CDR1 is WNHNN and CDR2 SYGVQD (reference sequence). There are 15 residues in the CDR3. The CDR3 sequence: CASSAGGLVRETQYF. CDR3 nucleotides: TGCGCCAGCAGTGCAGGGGGCCTGGTACGAGAGACCCAGTACTTC.

Remarks on this clonotype: This may be a read error, as it is one base from a much larger clone. The J gene is TRBJ2-7, the V gene TRBV19; D is possibly TRBD1 (6 bases). This CDR3 has 13 amino acids. Per the germline V gene, CDR1 is LNHDA and CDR2 is SQIVND (reference sequence). The V and J ends lost 3 bases and 2 bases respectively, with 8 bases between them. CDR3 protein: CASSIWDTYEQYF. The CDR3 bases are TGTGCCAGTAGTATCTGGGACACCTACGAGCAGTACTTC.

This clonotype came up a few times. The chain combines TRBV5-1 with TRBJ1-1, with D possibly TRBD1 on 5 matching bases. CDR3 size: 14 residues. Trimming cost V 2 bases and J 2 bases, with 10 bases left between them. Per germline, CDR1 SGHRS and CDR2 YFSETQ. The CDR3 loop is CASSFSRANTEAFF. The DNA for the CDR3 is TGCGCCAGCAGCTTCAGCAGGGCCAACACTGAAGCTTTCTTT.

V usage is TRBV7-3 and J usage is TRBJ2-7; 12 nucleotides match TRBD2. CDR1 SGHTA and CDR2 FQGTGA come from the germline V gene. The CDR3 runs 15 residues. After removal of 4 bases from V and 4 bases from J, the junction contained 5 bases not matched to a gene. In DNA form, the CDR3 reads TGTGCCAGCAGCTCGGGGACTAGCGGGCCGTACGAGCAGTACTTC. Translating it yields CASSSGTSGPYEQYF.

This clonotype has at least ten counts. The chain is built from TRBV7-9 and TRBJ1-1; D is uncertain. This CDR3 has 14 residues. V was shortened by 7 bases and J by 2 bases, with 14 bases between the two germline ends. In germline, CDR1 is SEHNR, CDR2 FQNEAQ (reference sequence). CDR3 DNA sequence: TGTGCCAGCAATCTCTTGGACCTTAACACTGAAGCTTTCTTT. This codes for CASNLLDLNTEAFF.

This clonotype has at least ten counts. This sequence joins TRBV11-2 and TRBJ2-3; D is perhaps TRBD1 (6 bases). The CDR3 consists of 14 residues. CDR1 and CDR2 from the germline V gene are SGHAT and FQNNGV. Between the trimmed V and J ends, which lost 7 bases and 2 bases, there was a span of 13 bases. CDR3 residues: CASTRDKYTDTQYF. The CDR3 nucleotides read TGTGCCAGCACCCGGGACAAATACACAGATACGCAGTATTTT.

This clonotype was detected ten times or more. The chain links TRBV19 to TRBJ1-5, with 8 bases identical to TRBD1. CDR3 length: 15 residues. Germline lookup yields CDR1 LNHDA and CDR2 SQIVND (reference sequence). V lost 8 bases to trimming and J lost 2 bases; unmatched junction nucleotides: 8. CDR3 nucleotide sequence: TGTGCCAGTCGGCAGGGGGCCAGTGGCAATCAGCCCCAGCATTTT. As protein: CASRQGASGNQPQHF. Full variable domain (rest looked up from reference TRBV19 and TRBJ1-5): DGGITQSPKYLFRKEGQNVTLSCEQNLNHDAMYWYRQDPGQGLRLIYYSQIVNDFQKGDIAEGYSVSREKKESFPLTVTSAQKNPTAFYLCASRQGASGNQPQHFGDGTRLSIL.

This clonotype was detected many times. The genes are TRBV19 and TRBJ2-1, with a possible D match to TRBD1 (5 bases). Germline values: CDR1 LNHDA, CDR2 SQIVND (reference sequence). The CDR3 spans 16 residues. V lost 5 bases to trimming and J lost 6 bases, with 20 bases between them. This chain's CDR3 is CASSSLTDTLGNEQFF. The CDR3 DNA reads TGTGCCAGTAGTTCCCTGACAGATACCTTAGGCAATGAGCAGTTCTTC. Variable domain in full (rest from reference TRBV19 and TRBJ2-1): DGGITQSPKYLFRKEGQNVTLSCEQNLNHDAMYWYRQDPGQGLRLIYYSQIVNDFQKGDIAEGYSVSREKKESFPLTVTSAQKNPTAFYLCASSSLTDTLGNEQFFGPGTRLTVL.

The V call is TRBV5-6, the J call TRBJ2-7; D perhaps matches TRBD1 (5 bases). V lost 4 bases and J 1 base, leaving 12 bases between the germline ends. This CDR3 has 14 amino acids. Looked up from germline, CDR1 is SGHDT and CDR2 is YYEEEE. The CDR3 loop reads CASSENRRSYEQYF. The CDR3 DNA sequence: TGTGCCAGCAGCGAAAACAGGAGATCCTACGAGCAGTACTTC.

The sample holds one count of this clonotype. The V call is TRBV2, the J call TRBJ1-2; 10 nucleotides agree with TRBD1. The V segment lost 10 bases and the J segment 1 base; nucleotides outside the gene matches: 3. The CDR3 is 13 residues long. CDR1 SNHLY and CDR2 FYNNEI come from the germline V gene. The DNA of the CDR3 is TGTGCCATCTGGGACAGGGGTAACTATGGCTACACCTTC. Protein product: CAIWDRGNYGYTF.

The count of this clonotype is one. V usage is TRBV29-1 and J usage is TRBJ1-2; the D gene is possibly TRBD1 (5 bases). Trimming cost V 5 bases and J 2 bases, with 18 bases left between them. Germline V gives CDR1 SQVTM, CDR2 ANQGSEA. The CDR3 contains 15 residues. The CDR3 here is CSVLRGGNPNYGYTF. DNA of the CDR3: TGCAGCGTTTTAAGGGGAGGAAACCCCAACTATGGCTACACCTTC.

V usage is TRBV19 and J usage is TRBJ2-2; D may be TRBD1 (6 bases). Between the trimmed V and J ends, which lost 3 bases and 3 bases, there was a span of 8 bases. The V gene's germline CDR1 is LNHDA and CDR2 SQIVND (reference sequence). This CDR3 is 14 amino acids long. This CDR3 reads CASSITGYTGELFF. CDR3 coding DNA: TGTGCCAGTAGTATTACAGGGTACACCGGGGAGCTGTTTTTT.

The table lists this clonotype with many counts. DNA for the CDR3: TGCAGCGCTGCAGAGAACACCGGGGAGCTGTTTTTT. Its translation is CSAAENTGELFF. This chain uses TRBV29-1 with TRBJ2-2; D unresolved. V gave up 7 bases and J gave up 1 base, with 7 bases separating them. There are 12 residues in the CDR3. In germline, CDR1 is SQVTM, CDR2 ANQGSEA.

The V gene is TRBV7-8, the J gene TRBJ2-2, with a tentative D call TRBD2 (6 bases). CDR3 length: 17 amino acids. Germline V CDR1 and CDR2: SGHVS, FQNEAQ. V was trimmed by 6 bases and J by 5 bases, leaving 22 bases between them. CDR3 protein: CASSSMPREVDTGELFF. DNA for the CDR3: TGTGCCAGCAGTTCTATGCCAAGGGAGGTCGATACCGGGGAGCTGTTTTTT.

The J gene is TRBJ1-5, the V gene TRBV10-2; TRBD1 aligns across 9 bases. CDR1 WSHSY and CDR2 SAAADI come from the germline V gene. The V and J ends lost 6 bases and 7 bases, in that order; junction bases with no gene match: 7. The CDR3 loop spans 14 amino acids. CDR3 amino acids: CASSTGGVGQPQHF. CDR3 bases: TGCGCCAGCAGCACAGGGGGCGTAGGACAGCCCCAGCATTTT.

The chain combines TRBV6-1 with TRBJ2-3; no clear D. Germline CDR1 reads MNHNS; CDR2 reads SASEGT. The CDR3 contains 20 residues. Trimming cost V 2 bases and J 0 bases, with 24 bases left between them. The CDR3 bases are TGTGCCAGCAGTGAATTTGAGCTAGACCGACTTATTCTAAGCACAGATACGCAGTATTTT. It yields the protein CASSEFELDRLILSTDTQYF.